The next 5 T cell receptor beta chains were all read from a single sample in a study of shared clonotypes between healthy human individuals. Using immunoSEQ multiplex PCR, the repertoire was profiled, and TCRdb retains in-frame clones only, with some absent. The profile shows 1.5 million to 1.9 million clones, 95% to 99% of them singletons. What was sequenced was naive CD4+ T cells sorted from blood. Subset here: CD45RA+ positively selected. The receptors here all came from a man under 40 in good health.

The chain couples TRBV28 to TRBJ1-5; TRBD1 might be the D (5 bases). Germline V gene lookup returns CDR1 MDHEN and CDR2 SYDVKM. Trimming took off 10 bases at V and 5 bases at J, with 24 bases between the two ends. This CDR3 contains 16 residues. The CDR3: CATSTPAPGVHQPQHF. The CDR3 DNA reads TGTGCCACCTCCACCCCGGCTCCGGGGGTCCATCAGCCCCAGCATTTT.

Details on this clone: The same CDR3 arises from other DNA sequences in this sample as well. The gene calls are TRBV7-9 and TRBJ2-7; D ambiguous. V lost 3 bases to trimming and J lost 5 bases, with 5 bases between them. This CDR3 has 11 amino acids. Germline values: CDR1 SEHNR, CDR2 FQNEAQ (reference sequence). The chain's CDR3 is CASSLGNEQYF. CDR3 sequence (DNA): TGTGCCAGCAGCTTGGGTAACGAGCAGTACTTC.

The rearrangement uses TRBV18 and TRBJ2-6; TRBD1 aligns across 7 bases. The J segment lost 1 base and the V segment lost 3 bases, leaving 3 bases of the junction unmatched. Per germline, CDR1 KGHSH and CDR2 LQKENI. The CDR3 spans 16 residues. The CDR3, as DNA: TGTGCCAGCTCACCTGCGACAGGGTCTGGGGCCAACGTCCTGACTTTC. It is translated as CASSPATGSGANVLTF. Full variable domain (outside the CDR3, taken from reference TRBV18 and TRBJ2-6): NAGVMQNPRHLVRRRGQEARLRCSPMKGHSHVYWYRQLPEEGLKFMVYLQKENIIDESGMPKERFSAEFPKEGPSILRIQQVVRGDSAAYFCASSPATGSGANVLTFGAGSRLTVL.

This clone occurred once. This sequence joins TRBV15 and TRBJ2-4; D possibly matches TRBD1 or TRBD2 (5 bases each). The germline gives CDR1 LNHNV, CDR2 YYDKDF (reference sequence). CDR3 length equals 18 residues. Trimming removed 5 bases from V and 0 bases from J, with 20 bases in between. The CDR3 protein is CATSRGTGGGLAKNIQYF. Here the CDR3 DNA reads TGTGCCACCAGCCGAGGGACCGGCGGCGGACTAGCCAAAAACATTCAGTACTTC.

The CDR3 DNA is TGTGCCAGCTTCAGGGGATCTAGGGAAAAACTGTTTTTT. Translation gives CASFRGSREKLFF. V is TRBV28 and J is TRBJ1-4; possible D gene TRBD1, 6 bases. Germline loops: CDR1 MDHEN, CDR2 SYDVKM. The CDR3 consists of 13 residues. V was clipped by 8 bases and J by 8 bases, with 15 bases between them.